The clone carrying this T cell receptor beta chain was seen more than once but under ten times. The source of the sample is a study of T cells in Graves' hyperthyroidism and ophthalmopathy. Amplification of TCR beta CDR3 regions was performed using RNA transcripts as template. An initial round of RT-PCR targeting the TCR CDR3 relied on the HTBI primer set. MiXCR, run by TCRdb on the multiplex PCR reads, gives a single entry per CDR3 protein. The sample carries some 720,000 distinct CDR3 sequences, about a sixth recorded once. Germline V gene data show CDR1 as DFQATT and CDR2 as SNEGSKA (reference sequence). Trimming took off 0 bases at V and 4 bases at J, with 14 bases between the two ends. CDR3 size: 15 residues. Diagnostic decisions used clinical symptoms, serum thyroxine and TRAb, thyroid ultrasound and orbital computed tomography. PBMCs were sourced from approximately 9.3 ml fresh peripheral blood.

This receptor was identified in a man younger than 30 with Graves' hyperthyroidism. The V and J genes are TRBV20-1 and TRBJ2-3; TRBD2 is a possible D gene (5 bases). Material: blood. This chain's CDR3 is CSARDRRFGADTQYF. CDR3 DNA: TGCAGTGCTAGAGATAGGCGATTCGGGGCAGATACGCAGTATTTT.